This T cell receptor beta chain was documented in a study of blood T cell repertoires in COVID-19. The wider study: T cells, B-cell-depleted T cells, or PBMCs supplied cDNA or gDNA.

Methods used by the authors: Estimated nucleated cell counts came from reference gene primer amplification. The method was immunoSEQ multiplex PCR; TCRdb's version includes in-frame clones alone and lacks a portion of them. Clone size and the V and J calls come from that table; the DNA yielded D and trimming. The sample has hundreds of thousands of clones, 70% to 90% seen once. Of note for this clone: Mismatch with germline at one junction end may stem from a read error.

Germline CDR1 and CDR2: SEHNR and FQNEAQ (reference sequence). The length of the CDR3 is 12 residues. Study members were between 18 and 89 years old and lived in 20 to 25 US regions. Sequencing was carried out using PBMCs or T cells enriched from blood (not recorded which). This chain links TRBV7-9 with TRBJ1-2; 8 nucleotides match TRBD1. The origin of this receptor is a man aged 25-45 years who had recovered from COVID-19. The CDR3, as DNA: TGTGCCAGCAGCTTACCGACAGGGGACAATTCCTTC. Translated, it gives CASSLPTGDNSF.